These 9 T cell receptor beta chains share one sample of origin, sequenced in a study of cytomegalovirus exposure and HLA in healthy donors. The PCR ran on 60 Vbeta and 13 Jbeta primers. The protocol was immunoSEQ multiplex PCR, while the TCRdb copy is restricted to in-frame clones and leaves out a portion. The repertoire has 110,000 to 150,000 clones, around 70% of them found once; the top ten carry about 2.2%. Sequenced material: PBMCs. These receptors were taken from an older woman in good health and CMV-seropositive.

The V call is TRBV5-1, the J call TRBJ2-2; D is possibly TRBD2 (6 bases). This CDR3 has 15 residues. Germline values: CDR1 SGHRS, CDR2 YFSETQ. V was shortened by 6 bases and J by 4 bases, with 16 bases between the two germline ends. The CDR3 loop is CASTLGAGRTGELFF. The CDR3 nucleotides are TGCGCCAGCACCCTAGGAGCGGGTCGCACCGGGGAGCTGTTTTTT.

The rearrangement joins TRBV5-1 to TRBJ2-5, with TRBD1 matching 8 bases. The V segment lost 4 bases and the J segment 2 bases; nucleotides outside the gene matches: 10. Looked up from germline, CDR1 is SGHRS and CDR2 is YFSETQ. The CDR3 runs to 16 residues. CDR3 region: CASSPALGTGQETQYF. The CDR3 nucleotides are TGCGCCAGCAGCCCCGCCCTTGGGACAGGACAAGAGACCCAGTACTTC.

Only one count was recorded for this clone. The rearrangement uses TRBV7-9 and TRBJ2-5; 7 bases match TRBD1. The V segment lost 1 base and the J segment 3 bases; nucleotides outside the gene matches: 5. This CDR3 has 15 amino acids. Looked up from germline, CDR1 is SEHNR and CDR2 is FQNEAQ (reference sequence). The CDR3 region is CASSLGQGYEETQYF. The CDR3 bases are TGTGCCAGCAGCTTAGGACAGGGATACGAAGAGACCCAGTACTTC.

This clone came up a few times. This chain connects TRBV29-1 to TRBJ2-5; 9 positions match TRBD1. This CDR3 has 12 amino acids. The trim removed 7 bases at V and 9 bases at J, leaving 9 bases unmatched. The germline gives CDR1 SQVTM, CDR2 ANQGSEA. The CDR3 DNA reads TGCAGCGCTCGGACAGGGGAGGTTCCCCAGTACTTC. This gives the protein CSARTGEVPQYF.

The gene calls are TRBV7-9 and TRBJ2-3; D might be TRBD2 (6 bases). Trimming took 3 bases from V and 3 from J, leaving 10 bases between them. Germline V gives CDR1 SEHNR, CDR2 FQNEAQ (reference sequence). CDR3 length: 14 amino acids. The DNA of the CDR3 is TGTGCCAGCAGCTTGGGGGGAAATACAGATACGCAGTATTTT. This translates into CASSLGGNTDTQYF.

V usage is TRBV28 and J usage is TRBJ1-5; D remains unclear. CDR3 length: 14 amino acids. Germline V gene data show CDR1 as MDHEN and CDR2 as SYDVKM. V lost 7 bases and J 7 bases, leaving 17 bases between the germline ends. CDR3 coding DNA: TGTGCCAGCAACTCCGGAACGACGGGGCAGCCCCAGCATTTT. Translating it yields CASNSGTTGQPQHF.

The chain joins TRBV6-1 to TRBJ1-3; no firm D call. The CDR3 runs to 13 residues. From germline, CDR1 is MNHNS and CDR2 SASEGT. V was pared by 3 bases and J by 2 bases, with 5 bases between. The CDR3 DNA reads TGTGCCAGCAGTGACCTTCCTGGAAACACCATATATTTT. Its protein product is CASSDLPGNTIYF.

This clone was seen a handful of times. This chain uses TRBV28 with TRBJ1-4; 9 bases map to TRBD1. The CDR3 extends over 16 amino acids. Germline CDR1 reads MDHEN; CDR2 reads SYDVKM. The trim removed 10 bases at V and 5 bases at J, leaving 14 bases unmatched. The CDR3 loop is CATAIGQGQWNEKLFF. The CDR3 bases are TGTGCCACCGCGATAGGACAGGGGCAATGGAATGAAAAACTGTTTTTT.

This clone was observed a handful of times. The chain joins TRBV7-9 to TRBJ2-7; the match to TRBD1 covers 8 bases. The germline V gene encodes CDR1 SEHNR and CDR2 FQNEAQ (reference sequence). The CDR3 extends over 14 amino acids. V lost 4 bases, J lost 6 bases, and 8 bases stayed unmatched. In nucleotides, the CDR3 is TGTGCCAGCAGCTGGACAGGGAAGCAGGGCGAGCAGTACTTC. This translates into CASSWTGKQGEQYF.